This T cell receptor beta chain was sequenced in a study of T cell responses to AZD1222 COVID-19 vaccine. Study outcomes and limitations: Only a handful of AZD1222 recipients, six or seven in all, had baseline seropositivity. Spike was spanned by vaccine-associated CD4 TCRs, which were dominant at 160-218 and 743-854. Nearly half of spike-specific TCRs reportedly target variant regions that are unmutated in the B.1.351 and B.1.1.7 variants.

The repertoire was sequenced with immunoSEQ multiplex PCR; TCRdb's copy has only in-frame clones and lacks some. The profile shows 190,000 or so clones, approximately 93% of them singletons. The germline gives CDR1 SEHNR, CDR2 FQNEAQ (reference sequence). The CDR3 loop spans 13 amino acids. Between the trimmed V and J ends, which lost 7 bases and 2 bases, there was a span of 11 bases. A word on this clone: Its matching antigen is unknown.

The chain is built from TRBV7-9 and TRBJ1-1; no firm D call. The receptor was isolated from an adult who received the AZD1222 COVID-19 vaccine. Sample: peripheral blood, taken 28 days after the second AZD1222 dose. The DNA for the CDR3 is TGTGCCAGCACCTTTCTCACTAACACTGAAGCTTTCTTT. Its protein product is CASTFLTNTEAFF.